This section outlines one T cell receptor beta chain sequence together with its context. Specimens obtained from alopecia areata patients comprised lesional scalp punch biopsies and peripheral blood. cDNA serving as the sequencing template came from extracted, reverse transcribed RNA. The assay was immunoSEQ multiplex PCR, and TCRdb's table has in-frame clones only and misses some. The sample lists roughly 170,000 clones, around 60% occurring once. The data were taken from a study of CD8+ T cells in alopecia areata. The CDR3 covers 13 residues. Trimming cost V 0 bases and J 15 bases, with 15 bases left between them. In germline, CDR1 is LNHNV, CDR2 YYDKDF (reference sequence).

V gene TRBV15 combines with J gene TRBJ2-1; D call uncertain. This sample comprised CD4+ T cells sorted from blood, obtained at week 0. The receptor comes from a human donor with alopecia areata. The CDR3 DNA reads as TGTGCCACCAGCAGAGATGTGAGGCCGGATCCGTTCTTC. Translating gives CATSRDVRPDPFF.